The T cell receptor (beta chain) under discussion was sequenced for a study of Ad26.COV2.S vaccination and SARS-CoV-2 variants. Study context: The study gave Ad26.COV2.S intramuscularly, once or twice 56 days apart. Study results and limitations: Vaccinees and placebo recipients showed similar non-spike TCR breadth.

As to treatment: some 19 received Ad26.COV2.S at low or high dose, single or two shots; about 5 received placebo; per-sample allocation not given. Sample collection was performed on day 63 after the first vaccine or placebo injection. The data were produced by immunoSEQ multiplex PCR, yet TCRdb's version contains in-frame clones alone and is incomplete. The table shows 400,000 to 450,000 clones, with about nine tenths occurring only once. This clone was seen a handful of times. The antigen is undetermined. Sequencing used peripheral blood, obtained in a trial of Ad26.COV2.S vaccine versus placebo. The TCR comes from a person aged 18 to 65 who received the Ad26.COV2.S COVID-19 vaccine or a placebo.

The CDR3 nucleotides read TGTGCCAGCAGCCTGTACGGTATTAGCGCGGGCGGGGAGCTGTTTTTT. It is translated as CASSLYGISAGGELFF. The genes are TRBV7-3 and TRBJ2-2; weak D call: TRBD2 (5 bases). Germline lookup yields CDR1 SGHTA and CDR2 FQGTGA. The CDR3 extends over 16 amino acids. V dropped 5 bases and J dropped 7 bases, with 20 bases sitting between them.